The subject of this entry is one TCR beta chain. The antigen is unknown. Deletions cut 0 bases from V and 8 bases from J, with 10 bases between. The CDR3 covers 13 residues. CDR1 and CDR2 from the germline V gene are MNHEY and SVGAGI. Though probably carrying unrecorded immune exposures, donors were nominally healthy at sampling. PCR amplification relied on 60 Vbeta primers (plus 13 Jbeta primers). Sequenced by immunoSEQ multiplex PCR; TCRdb stores in-frame clones only, minus some. The top ten clones hold 8.5% to 9.5% of a sample with more than 90,000 clones, approximately 70% of them seen once. The sample belongs to a study of cytomegalovirus exposure and HLA in healthy donors. The study's findings and limits: TCR beta chains numbering more than 150 were designated cytomegalovirus-associated. TRBV6-2, TRBV6-3 and other indistinguishable V segments were excluded. A prior analysis recorded that most TCR beta V segments were productive about 87% or about 30% of the time.

The sequence was collected from a man younger than 40 in good health and CMV-seropositive. The gene calls are TRBV6-5 and TRBJ1-2; a possible D gene is TRBD1 (5 bases). Specimen: PBMCs. CDR3 DNA sequence: TGTGCCAGCAGTTACTCGGCGGGGCGAGGCTACACCTTC. Amino acid sequence: CASSYSAGRGYTF.